This passage covers 14 T cell receptor beta chains from one sample sequenced in a study of blood T cell repertoires in COVID-19. The repertoire was sequenced with immunoSEQ multiplex PCR; TCRdb's copy has only in-frame clones and lacks some. Among 270,000 or so clones listed, approximately 84% were seen once. Input material: peripheral blood. The receptors derive from a human donor with COVID-19, enrolled during active disease. The donor label of this sample is uncertain.

This clone was detected a few times. This chain links TRBV5-4 with TRBJ1-6; D might be TRBD1 (5 bases). CDR1 is SGHNT, CDR2 YYREEE, per germline (reference sequence). The CDR3 loop spans 15 amino acids. V was pared by 6 bases and J by 13 bases, with 23 bases between. CDR3 loop: CASNSGDSDVSPLHF. DNA of the CDR3: TGTGCCAGCAACTCCGGGGACTCGGATGTATCGCCCCTCCACTTT.

The gene calls are TRBV10-3 and TRBJ1-2, with unresolved D. Germline CDR1 and CDR2: ENHRY and SYGVKD. The CDR3 totals 12 residues. V was clipped by 4 bases and J by 8 bases, with 11 bases between them. CDR3 coding DNA: TGTGCCATCAGTGCGGCTCCCAGGGGCTACACCTTC. Its protein product is CAISAAPRGYTF.

A few counts support this clone. The chain carries TRBV27 and TRBJ2-7; TRBD2 aligns across 9 bases. The V gene's germline CDR1 is MNHEY and CDR2 SMNVEV (reference sequence). V dropped 2 bases and J dropped 4; count of bases not matched to a gene: 3. The CDR3 totals 14 residues. CDR3 DNA: TGTGCCAGCAGTTTAACGACTAGCGGATACGAGCAGTACTTC. Protein: CASSLTTSGYEQYF.

The chain joins TRBV29-1 to TRBJ2-5, with D perhaps TRBD1 (8 bases). The CDR3 extends over 15 amino acids. The germline V and J ends were trimmed by 6 bases and 7 bases, with 24 bases remaining between them. Germline V gives CDR1 SQVTM, CDR2 ANQGSEA. This CDR3 is CSVAGGAGEVATQYF. The CDR3 DNA reads TGCAGCGTCGCAGGGGGCGCGGGGGAGGTGGCGACCCAGTACTTC.

This clone was detected a few times. The identical CDR3 is also encoded by other nucleotide sequences in the sample. This chain links TRBV19 with TRBJ1-1, with D unclear. Germline CDR1 is LNHDA and CDR2 is SQIVND (reference sequence). The CDR3 is made up of 13 amino acids. Trimming pared 3 bases from V and 1 base from J, leaving 6 bases between. This CDR3 reads CASSISTNTEAFF. The CDR3 DNA is TGTGCCAGTAGTATCAGTACGAACACTGAAGCTTTCTTT.

The chain carries TRBV5-1 and TRBJ2-3, with a possible D match to TRBD1 (6 bases). Trimming left V 0 bases short and J 8 bases short, with 19 bases between. From germline, CDR1 is SGHRS and CDR2 YFSETQ. The CDR3 totals 16 residues. CDR3 DNA sequence: TGCGCCAGCAGCTTGGGGATAGGGGGTGTTTCGGGTACGCAGTATTTT. Its protein is CASSLGIGGVSGTQYF.

The V gene is TRBV7-9, the J gene TRBJ1-1; D is uncertain. The germline V and J ends were trimmed by 4 bases and 0 bases, with 12 bases remaining between them. The germline gives CDR1 SEHNR, CDR2 FQNEAQ (reference sequence). The CDR3 totals 15 residues. The CDR3, as DNA: TGTGCCAGCAGCTCTTTCGATAGTATGAACACTGAAGCTTTCTTT. Encoded protein: CASSSFDSMNTEAFF.

The chain carries TRBV6-2 or TRBV6-3 and TRBJ1-2; D gene unclear. V was cut by 0 bases and J by 8 bases, with 16 bases left in between. Germline CDR1 reads MNHEY; CDR2 reads SVGEGT. This CDR3 contains 15 residues. Here the CDR3 reads CASSYSGGSMGGYTF. CDR3 nucleotide sequence: TGTGCCAGCAGTTACTCTGGAGGGTCCATGGGCGGCTACACCTTC.

This rearrangement joins TRBV18 to TRBJ2-1, with 7 nucleotides matching TRBD1. This CDR3 has 12 residues. Germline values: CDR1 KGHSH, CDR2 LQKENI. The junction had 3 bases not matched to a gene; V was cut back by 5 bases and J by 8 bases. The CDR3 DNA reads TGTGCCAGCTCAAATGACAGGGATGAGCAGTTCTTC. This translates into CASSNDRDEQFF. The variable domain in full, completed from reference TRBV18 and TRBJ2-1, reads NAGVMQNPRHLVRRRGQEARLRCSPMKGHSHVYWYRQLPEEGLKFMVYLQKENIIDESGMPKERFSAEFPKEGPSILRIQQVVRGDSAAYFCASSNDRDEQFFGPGTRLTVL.

Only a few counts were recorded for this clone. The gene calls are TRBV2 and TRBJ1-4; no reliable D call. V dropped 5 bases and J dropped 5 bases, with 15 bases sitting between them. The CDR3 covers 15 residues. Germline V gene sequence: CDR1 SNHLY, CDR2 FYNNEI. The CDR3 spells CASSKNRDRNEKLFF. CDR3 sequence (DNA): TGTGCCAGCAGTAAAAACCGGGATAGAAATGAAAAACTGTTTTTT.

About this clone itself: The junction departs from germline at one end; a sequencing error may be responsible. The rearrangement joins TRBV7-7 to TRBJ2-5; 7 bases match TRBD1. The CDR3 is made up of 16 amino acids. The germline gives CDR1 SSHAT, CDR2 FNYEAQ (reference sequence). CDR3 amino acids: CASSLDAGTAQETQYF. The CDR3 DNA follows: TGTGCTAGCAGCTTAGACGCCGGGACAGCCCAAGAGACCCAGTACTTC.

The J gene is TRBJ1-6, the V gene TRBV5-4; 10 bases line up with TRBD1. The CDR3 runs 13 residues. Trimming cost V 0 bases and J 17 bases; bases outside gene matches: 5. The germline gives CDR1 SGHNT, CDR2 YYREEE (reference sequence). The DNA of the CDR3 is TGTGCCAGCAGCTTGGCCGGACAGGGGGTTTTCCACTTT. Its translation is CASSLAGQGVFHF.

The chain recombines TRBV28 with TRBJ1-1; D possibly corresponds to TRBD1 (6 bases). This CDR3 comprises 13 residues. Trimming removed 5 bases at V and 0 bases at J, with 7 bases between. Germline V gene sequence: CDR1 MDHEN, CDR2 SYDVKM. The CDR3 DNA sequence: TGTGCCAGCAGTCGGGACATGAACACTGAAGCTTTCTTT. Translated: CASSRDMNTEAFF.

The V call is TRBV28, the J call TRBJ1-1; D is undetermined. V was clipped by 6 bases and J by 3 bases, with 14 bases between them. Germline assignment: CDR1 MDHEN and CDR2 SYDVKM. CDR3 size: 14 residues. This chain's CDR3 is CASSPSPLDTEAFF. DNA of the CDR3: TGTGCCAGCAGCCCAAGCCCATTAGACACTGAAGCTTTCTTT.